The entry below gives a single T cell receptor (beta chain) sequence along with its context. The CDR3 totals 13 residues. The trim removed 0 bases at V and 13 bases at J, leaving 5 bases unmatched. The germline V gene has CDR1 LGHDT and CDR2 YNNKEL (reference sequence). The sample is drawn from a study of blood T cell repertoires in COVID-19. Study-wide context: The origin of the acute and convalescent COVID-19 samples was the United States, Italy and Spain. The analysed material was cDNA or gDNA that came from T cells, B-cell-depleted T cells, or PBMCs.

Source study methods: Using reference gene primer amplification, nucleated cell counts were estimated. Repertoires were generated with immunoSEQ multiplex PCR, while TCRdb's copy carries only in-frame clones and drops some. V and J calls and clone size are as listed in that table; D and trimming were resolved from the DNA. The table records 110,000 or so clones, 70% to 90% of them present only once. The sequence was collected from a man in his 70s who had recovered from COVID-19. Sequenced material: peripheral blood. This sequence joins TRBV3-1 (or the pseudogene TRBV3-2) and TRBJ2-4; 8 bases line up with TRBD2. The CDR3 is CASSQDWTSFQYF. The DNA of the CDR3 is TGTGCCAGCAGCCAAGATTGGACTAGCTTCCAGTACTTC.